This T cell receptor (beta chain) stems from a study of cytomegalovirus exposure and HLA in healthy donors. Remarks on this clone: What it recognizes is unknown.

Study-wide points: In an earlier analysis, in roughly 600 donors, most V segments appeared productive either ~87% or ~30% of the time. CMV serostatus was the sole immune exposure information available. After further analysis at a later stage, 16,951 TCR beta sequences were associated with HLA alleles at 0.05 false discovery rate.

With 60 Vbeta and 13 Jbeta primers, the PCR was carried out. Assay: immunoSEQ multiplex PCR; the TCRdb copy retains only in-frame clones and omits some. The sample lists 150,000 to 200,000 clones; 80% to 90% were seen once. The specimen sequenced was PBMCs. The source is a woman younger than 30 in good health and CMV-seronegative.

This CDR3 reads CASSAGDSRFSGANVLTF. The CDR3 nucleotides are TGCGCCAGCAGTGCAGGGGACAGCAGATTTTCTGGGGCCAACGTCCTGACTTTC. The genes are TRBV10-1 and TRBJ2-6, with 7 bases identical to TRBD1. Germline values: CDR1 WNHNN, CDR2 SYGVQD (reference sequence). The CDR3 extends over 18 amino acids. V trimming: 4 bases; J trimming: 1 base; junction bases outside the gene matches: 10.